This section outlines one T cell receptor beta chain sequence together with its context. Profiling relied on immunoSEQ multiplex PCR, and the TCRdb table lists in-frame clones only, not all of them. The top ten clones hold 10% to 15% of a sample with about 60,000 clones, about 78% of them seen once. The entry originates in a study of blood T cell repertoires in COVID-19. This CDR3 has 16 amino acids. Trimming took 7 bases from V and 9 from J; bases not matched to a gene: 15. CDR1 and CDR2 from the germline V gene are SQVTM and ANQGSEA. The sequenced sample consisted of peripheral blood. The V call is TRBV29-1, the J call TRBJ2-1; 13 bases align to TRBD2. The source is a man at least 80 years old with acute or convalescent COVID-19. The CDR3 DNA sequence: TGCAGCGCCCCGGGGGTACTAGCGGGAGGGTTCGGTGAGCAGTTCTTC. It codes for CSAPGVLAGGFGEQFF.